This T cell receptor (beta chain) originates from a study of T cell clonality in common variable immunodeficiency. With 4 bases removed from V and 0 bases from J, the gap between germline ends came to 7 bases. This CDR3 contains 12 residues. Germline V gene data show CDR1 as DFQATT and CDR2 as SNEGSKA (reference sequence). Sequencing used immunoSEQ multiplex PCR; TCRdb keeps in-frame clones, though not all of them. The sample contains about 39,000 clones, none of them singletons. Whole-study findings and limits: Shared TCRbeta clones were fewer between CVID subjects than controls.

This clone was seen only a few times. Its target is not known. The read finishes 3 residues shy of the CDR3 end, and the germline J gene is used to complete it. The sequenced sample consisted of peripheral blood mononuclear cells. The origin of this receptor is a person aged 18 to 75 in good health. The J gene is TRBJ2-7, the V gene TRBV20-1; perhaps TRBD1 as D (5 bases). The CDR3 is CSATTDSYEQYF. CDR3 DNA (partial): TGCAGTGCTACGACAGACTCCTACGAG.